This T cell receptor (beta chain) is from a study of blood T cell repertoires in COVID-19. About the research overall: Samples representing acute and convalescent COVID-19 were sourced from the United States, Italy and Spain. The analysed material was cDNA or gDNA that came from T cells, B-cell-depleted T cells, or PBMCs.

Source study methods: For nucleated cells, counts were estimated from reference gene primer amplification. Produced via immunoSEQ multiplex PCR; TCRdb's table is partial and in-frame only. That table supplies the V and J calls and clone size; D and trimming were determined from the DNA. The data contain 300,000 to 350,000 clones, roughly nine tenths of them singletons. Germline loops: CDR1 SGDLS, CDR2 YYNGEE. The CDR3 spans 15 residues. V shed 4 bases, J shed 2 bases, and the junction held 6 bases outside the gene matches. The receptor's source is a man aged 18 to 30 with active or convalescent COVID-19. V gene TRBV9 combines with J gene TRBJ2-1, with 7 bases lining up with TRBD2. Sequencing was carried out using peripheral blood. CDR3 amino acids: CASSTSGTTYNEQFF. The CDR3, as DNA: TGTGCCAGCAGCACCTCCGGGACTACCTACAATGAGCAGTTCTTC.